The T cell receptor beta chain described here comes from a study of response to subunit inactivated influenza vaccine. TCRdb reanalysed the RT-PCR reads using MiXCR and keeps one entry per CDR3 protein. The table records about 570,000 distinct CDR3 sequences, approximately 11% of them present only once. CDR3 length: 15 amino acids. The ends lost 6 bases at V and 5 bases at J; junction bases unmatched: 5. The same data also went into a second study, on T cells expressing NK-cell markers. From that paper: Researchers built TCR beta cDNA using 5'RACE template switching with UMIs. Restriction of the sorted population to alpha-beta TCR T cells was achieved in several experiments with an anti-gamma-delta TCR antibody. Top CD8+ clonotypes included the dominant CD3+CD56+NKG2C+ clonotypes in 5 or 6 donors. For a handful of donors, these clonotypes were likewise the leading ones in the CD3+CD56-NKG2C+ fraction.

The TCR comes from a man aged 50-60 years who received an inactivated influenza vaccine. The sample was PBMCs from blood, taken on the day of vaccination. The chain joins TRBV12-3 or TRBV12-4 to TRBJ2-1, with 12 bases matching TRBD2. DNA of the CDR3: TGTGCCAGCAGGGGAACTAGCGGGGGGCACAATGAGCAGTTCTTC. Protein sequence: CASRGTSGGHNEQFF.